The source of this T cell receptor (beta chain) is a study of OX40 agonist ivuxolimab in advanced cancers. Study-level background: Of mixed ages from about 23 to 79 and averaging around 60 years, the group was just under 85% male. General study points: Expanded clones were, on average, more numerous among CD8+ T cells than CD4+.

CDR3 length: 19 amino acids. Germline V lookup: CDR1 SGHTA, CDR2 FQGNSA. Trimming left V 2 bases short and J 3 bases short, with 25 bases between. A note on this clone: What it binds is not known.

Sequencing was performed with immunoSEQ multiplex PCR; in TCRdb, only in-frame clones are kept and a portion is missing. The sample consists of tens of thousands of clones, roughly three quarters of them appearing once. The sample in question was CD4+ or CD8+ T cells sorted from blood, obtained in a trial of the OX40 agonist ivuxolimab. The receptor was derived from an adult with an advanced solid tumor such as melanoma, head and neck, liver or kidney cancer. The chain uses TRBV7-2 and TRBJ2-5, with D possibly being TRBD2 (6 bases). As DNA, the CDR3 is TGTGCCAGCAGCTTAAGGGGCCTGGGGCTAGCGAAGGGAAAAGAGACCCAGTACTTC. This codes for CASSLRGLGLAKGKETQYF.